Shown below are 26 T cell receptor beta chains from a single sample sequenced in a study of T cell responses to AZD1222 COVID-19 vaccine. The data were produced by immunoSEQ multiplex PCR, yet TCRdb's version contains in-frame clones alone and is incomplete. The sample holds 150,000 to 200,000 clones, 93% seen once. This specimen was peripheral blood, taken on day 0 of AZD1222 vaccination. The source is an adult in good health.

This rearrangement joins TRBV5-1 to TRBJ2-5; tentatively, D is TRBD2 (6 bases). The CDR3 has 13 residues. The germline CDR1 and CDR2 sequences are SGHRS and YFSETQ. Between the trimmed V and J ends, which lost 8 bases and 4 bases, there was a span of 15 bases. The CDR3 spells CASRRELVETQYF. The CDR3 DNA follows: TGCGCCAGTAGACGGGAGTTAGTAGAGACCCAGTACTTC. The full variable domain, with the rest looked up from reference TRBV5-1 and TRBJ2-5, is KAGVTQTPRYLIKTRGQQVTLSCSPISGHRSVSWYQQTPGQGLQFLFEYFSETQRNKGNFPGRFSGRQFSNSRSEMNVSTLELGDSALYLCASRRELVETQYFGPGTRLLVL.

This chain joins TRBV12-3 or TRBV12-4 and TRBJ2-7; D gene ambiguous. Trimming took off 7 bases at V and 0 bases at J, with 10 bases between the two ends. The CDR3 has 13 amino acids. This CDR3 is CASTPPDSYEQYF. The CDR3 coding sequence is TGTGCCAGCACCCCCCCGGACTCCTACGAGCAGTACTTC.

In nucleotides, the CDR3 is TGTGCCAGCAGTTACTCGGCAGGATCTTCTTCCAATCCCTACGAGCAGTACTTC. The encoded protein is CASSYSAGSSSNPYEQYF. J is TRBJ2-7 and V is TRBV6-2 or TRBV6-3, with no clear D. V lost 0 bases, J lost 2 bases, and 20 bases lay in between. Germline assignment: CDR1 MNHEY and CDR2 SVGEGT. The CDR3 extends over 18 amino acids.

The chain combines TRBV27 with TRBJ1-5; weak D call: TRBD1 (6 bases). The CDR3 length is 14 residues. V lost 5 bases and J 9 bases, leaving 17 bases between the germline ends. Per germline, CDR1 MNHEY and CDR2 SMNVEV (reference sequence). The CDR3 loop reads CASSQRTTGLPQHF. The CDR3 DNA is TGTGCCAGCAGTCAACGAACAACAGGGTTGCCCCAGCATTTT.

The CDR3 DNA reads as TGTGCCAGCAGCTTAGCCCCGACAGGGGATGAGCCCCAGCATTTT. Its protein is CASSLAPTGDEPQHF. This chain links TRBV7-6 with TRBJ1-5; 8 positions match TRBD1. Germline assignment: CDR1 SGHVS and CDR2 FNYEAQ. The V and J ends lost 0 bases and 8 bases, in that order; junction bases with no gene match: 6. The CDR3 loop spans 15 amino acids.

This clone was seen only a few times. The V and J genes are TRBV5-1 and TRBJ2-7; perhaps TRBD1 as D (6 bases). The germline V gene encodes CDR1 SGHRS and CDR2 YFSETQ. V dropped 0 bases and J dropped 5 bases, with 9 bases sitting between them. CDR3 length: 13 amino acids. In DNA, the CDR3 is TGCGCCAGCAGCTTGGTACAGGGTCACGAGCAGTACTTC. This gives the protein CASSLVQGHEQYF.

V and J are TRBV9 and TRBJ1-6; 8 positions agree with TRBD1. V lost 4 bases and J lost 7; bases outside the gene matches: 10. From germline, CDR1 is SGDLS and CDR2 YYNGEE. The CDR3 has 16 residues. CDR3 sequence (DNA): TGTGCCAGCAGCCCAAGACAGGGGTCGCGGAATTCACCCCTCCACTTT. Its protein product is CASSPRQGSRNSPLHF.

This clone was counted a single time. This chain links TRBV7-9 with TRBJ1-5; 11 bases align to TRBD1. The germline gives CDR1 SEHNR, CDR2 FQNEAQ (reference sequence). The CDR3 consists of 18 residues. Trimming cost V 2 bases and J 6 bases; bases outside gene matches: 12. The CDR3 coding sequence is TGTGCCAGCAGCTTACGCGATGCCGGGACAGGGGGAGGTCAGCCCCAGCATTTT. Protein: CASSLRDAGTGGGQPQHF.

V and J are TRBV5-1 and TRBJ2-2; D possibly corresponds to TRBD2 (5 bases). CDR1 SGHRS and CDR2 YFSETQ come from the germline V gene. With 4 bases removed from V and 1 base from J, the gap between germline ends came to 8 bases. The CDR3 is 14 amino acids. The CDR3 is CASSRGLNTGELFF. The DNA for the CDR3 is TGCGCCAGCAGCCGTGGACTGAACACCGGGGAGCTGTTTTTT.

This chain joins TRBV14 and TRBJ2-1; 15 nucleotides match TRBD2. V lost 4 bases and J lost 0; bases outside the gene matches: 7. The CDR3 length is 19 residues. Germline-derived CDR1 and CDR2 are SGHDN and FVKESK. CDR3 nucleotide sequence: TGTGCCAGCAGCCGGACTAGCGGGAGGGCCTATATCTCCTACAATGAGCAGTTCTTC. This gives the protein CASSRTSGRAYISYNEQFF.

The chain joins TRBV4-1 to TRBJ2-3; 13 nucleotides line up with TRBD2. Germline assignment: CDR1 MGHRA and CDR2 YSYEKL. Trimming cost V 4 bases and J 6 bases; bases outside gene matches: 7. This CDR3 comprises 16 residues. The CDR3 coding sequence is TGCGCCAGCAGCCGGGGACTAGCGGGGAGCTTTGATACGCAGTATTTT. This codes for CASSRGLAGSFDTQYF.

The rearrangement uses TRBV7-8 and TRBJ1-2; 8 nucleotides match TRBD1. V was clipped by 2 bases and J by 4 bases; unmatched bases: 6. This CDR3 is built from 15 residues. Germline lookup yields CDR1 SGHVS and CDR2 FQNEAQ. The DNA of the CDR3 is TGTGCCAGCAGCTTAATTGGCAGGGGGCTCTATGGCTACACCTTC. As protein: CASSLIGRGLYGYTF.

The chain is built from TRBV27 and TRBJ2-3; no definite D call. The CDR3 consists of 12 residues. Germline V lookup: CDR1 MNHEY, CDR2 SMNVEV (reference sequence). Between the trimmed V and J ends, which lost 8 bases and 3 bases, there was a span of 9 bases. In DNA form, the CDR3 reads TGTGCCAGCCCCCTGGGTACAGATACGCAGTATTTT. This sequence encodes CASPLGTDTQYF.

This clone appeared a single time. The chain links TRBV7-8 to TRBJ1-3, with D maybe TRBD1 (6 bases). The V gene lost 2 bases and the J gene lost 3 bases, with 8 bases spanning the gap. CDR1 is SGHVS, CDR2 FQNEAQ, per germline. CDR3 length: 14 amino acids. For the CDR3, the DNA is TGTGCCAGCAGCTTATACAGGGATGGAAACACCATATATTTT. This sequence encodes CASSLYRDGNTIYF.

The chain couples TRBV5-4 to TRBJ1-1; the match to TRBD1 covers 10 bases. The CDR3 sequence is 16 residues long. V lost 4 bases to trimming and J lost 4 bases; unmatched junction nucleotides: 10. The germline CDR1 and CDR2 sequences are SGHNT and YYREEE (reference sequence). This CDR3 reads CASSGGTGVASTEAFF. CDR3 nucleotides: TGTGCCAGCAGCGGGGGGACAGGGGTTGCGAGCACTGAAGCTTTCTTT.

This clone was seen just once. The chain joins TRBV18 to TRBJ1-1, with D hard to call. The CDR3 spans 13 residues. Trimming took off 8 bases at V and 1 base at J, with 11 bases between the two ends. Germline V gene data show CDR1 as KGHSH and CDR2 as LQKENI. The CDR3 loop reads CASLDQTNTEAFF. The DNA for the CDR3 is TGTGCCAGCCTAGACCAGACGAACACTGAAGCTTTCTTT.

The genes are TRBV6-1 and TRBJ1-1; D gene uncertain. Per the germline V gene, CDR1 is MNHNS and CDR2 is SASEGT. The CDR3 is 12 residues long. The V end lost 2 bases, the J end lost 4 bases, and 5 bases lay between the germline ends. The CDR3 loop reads CASSERTTEAFF. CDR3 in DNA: TGTGCCAGCAGTGAAAGGACCACTGAAGCTTTCTTT.

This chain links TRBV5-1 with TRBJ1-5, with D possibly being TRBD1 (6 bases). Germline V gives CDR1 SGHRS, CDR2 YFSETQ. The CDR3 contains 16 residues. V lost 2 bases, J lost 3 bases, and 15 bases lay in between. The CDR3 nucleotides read TGCGCCAGCAGCTTCCGGGACATGGGGGACAATCAGCCCCAGCATTTT. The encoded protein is CASSFRDMGDNQPQHF.

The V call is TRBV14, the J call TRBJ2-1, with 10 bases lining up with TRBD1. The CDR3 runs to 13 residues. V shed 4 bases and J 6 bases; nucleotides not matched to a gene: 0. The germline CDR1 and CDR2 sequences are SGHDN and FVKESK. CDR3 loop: CASSRDRGNEQFF. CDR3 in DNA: TGTGCCAGCAGCCGGGACAGGGGCAATGAGCAGTTCTTC.

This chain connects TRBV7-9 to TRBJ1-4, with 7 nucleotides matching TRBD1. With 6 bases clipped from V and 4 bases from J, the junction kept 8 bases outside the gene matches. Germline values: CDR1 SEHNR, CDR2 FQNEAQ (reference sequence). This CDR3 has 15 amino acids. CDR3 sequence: CASRLKGAGNEKLFF. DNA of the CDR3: TGTGCCAGCAGATTAAAGGGGGCCGGTAATGAAAAACTGTTTTTT.

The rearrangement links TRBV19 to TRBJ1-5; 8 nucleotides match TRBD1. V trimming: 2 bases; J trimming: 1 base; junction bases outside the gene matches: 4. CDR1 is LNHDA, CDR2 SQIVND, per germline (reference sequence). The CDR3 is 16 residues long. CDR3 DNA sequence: TGTGCCAGTAGTATACAGGGGGCGCGCAGCAATCAGCCCCAGCATTTT. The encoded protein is CASSIQGARSNQPQHF. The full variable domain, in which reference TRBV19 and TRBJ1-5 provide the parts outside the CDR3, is DGGITQSPKYLFRKEGQNVTLSCEQNLNHDAMYWYRQDPGQGLRLIYYSQIVNDFQKGDIAEGYSVSREKKESFPLTVTSAQKNPTAFYLCASSIQGARSNQPQHFGDGTRLSIL.

The CDR3 DNA reads as TGTGCCAGCAGGAACAGGGTTGGCTACACCTTC. This codes for CASRNRVGYTF. This chain connects TRBV6-5 to TRBJ1-2, with a tentative D call TRBD1 (6 bases). The V gene lost 6 bases and the J gene lost 7 bases, with 9 bases spanning the gap. The CDR3 loop spans 11 amino acids. CDR1 and CDR2 from the germline V gene are MNHEY and SVGAGI.

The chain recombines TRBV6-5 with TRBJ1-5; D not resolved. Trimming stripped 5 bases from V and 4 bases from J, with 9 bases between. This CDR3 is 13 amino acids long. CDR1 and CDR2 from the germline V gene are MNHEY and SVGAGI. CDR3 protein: CASSRRENQPQHF. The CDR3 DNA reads TGTGCCAGCAGTCGACGGGAGAATCAGCCCCAGCATTTT.

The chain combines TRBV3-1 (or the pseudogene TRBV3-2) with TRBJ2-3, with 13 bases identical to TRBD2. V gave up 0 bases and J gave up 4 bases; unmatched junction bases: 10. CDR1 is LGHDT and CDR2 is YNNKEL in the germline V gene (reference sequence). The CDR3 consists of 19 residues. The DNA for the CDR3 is TGTGCCAGCAGCCAAGATCAACTAGCGGGAGGGCCACGACCAGATACGCAGTATTTT. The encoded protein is CASSQDQLAGGPRPDTQYF.

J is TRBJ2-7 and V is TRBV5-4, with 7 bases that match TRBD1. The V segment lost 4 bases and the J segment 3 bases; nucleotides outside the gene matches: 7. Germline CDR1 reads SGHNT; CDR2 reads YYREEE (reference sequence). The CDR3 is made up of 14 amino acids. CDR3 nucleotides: TGTGCCAGCAGCACCCGGGACAGCAGCTACGAGCAGTACTTC. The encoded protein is CASSTRDSSYEQYF.

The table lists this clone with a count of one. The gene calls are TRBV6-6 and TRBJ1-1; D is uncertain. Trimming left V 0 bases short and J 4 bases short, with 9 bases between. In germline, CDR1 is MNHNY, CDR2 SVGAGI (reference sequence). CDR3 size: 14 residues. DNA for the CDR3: TGTGCCAGCAGTTACTCGGATCCGGGCACTGAAGCTTTCTTT. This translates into CASSYSDPGTEAFF.